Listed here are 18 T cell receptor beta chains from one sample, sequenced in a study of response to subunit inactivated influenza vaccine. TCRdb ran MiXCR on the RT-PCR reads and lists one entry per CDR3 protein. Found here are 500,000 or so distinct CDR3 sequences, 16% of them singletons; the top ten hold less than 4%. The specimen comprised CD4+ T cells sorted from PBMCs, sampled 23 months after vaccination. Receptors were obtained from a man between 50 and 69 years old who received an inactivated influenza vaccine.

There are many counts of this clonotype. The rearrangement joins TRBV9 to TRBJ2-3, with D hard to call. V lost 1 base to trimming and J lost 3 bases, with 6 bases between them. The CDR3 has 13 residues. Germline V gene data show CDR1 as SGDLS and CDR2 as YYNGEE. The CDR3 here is CASSVRVTDTQYF. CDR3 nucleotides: TGTGCCAGCAGCGTACGGGTAACAGATACGCAGTATTTT.

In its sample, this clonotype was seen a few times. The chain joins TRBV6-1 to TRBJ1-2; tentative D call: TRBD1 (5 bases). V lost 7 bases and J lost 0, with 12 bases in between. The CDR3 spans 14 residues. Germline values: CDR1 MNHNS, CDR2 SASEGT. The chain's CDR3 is CASKGVLANYGYTF. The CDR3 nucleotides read TGTGCCAGCAAAGGGGTCCTAGCTAACTATGGCTACACCTTC.

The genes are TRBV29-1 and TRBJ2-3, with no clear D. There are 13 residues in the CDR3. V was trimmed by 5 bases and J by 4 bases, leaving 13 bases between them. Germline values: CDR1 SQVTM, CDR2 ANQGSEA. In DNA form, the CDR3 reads TGCAGCGTTTCGTCCAAAGAGGCAGATACGCAGTATTTT. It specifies CSVSSKEADTQYF.

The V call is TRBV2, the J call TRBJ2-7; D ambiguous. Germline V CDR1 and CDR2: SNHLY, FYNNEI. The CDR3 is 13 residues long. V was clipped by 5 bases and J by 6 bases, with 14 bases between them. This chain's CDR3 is CASSQSKKGEQYF. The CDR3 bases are TGTGCCAGCAGTCAATCCAAAAAGGGCGAGCAGTACTTC.

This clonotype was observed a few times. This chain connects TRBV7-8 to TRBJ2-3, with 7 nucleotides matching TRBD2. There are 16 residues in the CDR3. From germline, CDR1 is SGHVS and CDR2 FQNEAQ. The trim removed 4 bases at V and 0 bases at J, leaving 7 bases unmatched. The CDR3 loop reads CASSSMTSPSTDTQYF. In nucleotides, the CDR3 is TGTGCCAGCAGCTCTATGACTAGCCCGAGCACAGATACGCAGTATTTT.

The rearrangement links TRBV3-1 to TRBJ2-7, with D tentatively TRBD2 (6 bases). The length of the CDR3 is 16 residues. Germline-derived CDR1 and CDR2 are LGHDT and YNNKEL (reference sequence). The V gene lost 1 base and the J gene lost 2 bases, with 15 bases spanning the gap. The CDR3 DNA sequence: TGTGCCAGCAGCCAAGCCATAGCTAGCGATGCCTACGAGCAGTACTTC. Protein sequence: CASSQAIASDAYEQYF.

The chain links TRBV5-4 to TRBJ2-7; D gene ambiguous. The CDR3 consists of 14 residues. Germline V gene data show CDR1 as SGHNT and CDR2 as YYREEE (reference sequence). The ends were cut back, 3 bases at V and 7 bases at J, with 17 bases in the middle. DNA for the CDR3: TGTGCCAGCAGCTCAGAGCGCGGCGGACGGGAGCAGTACTTC. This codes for CASSSERGGREQYF.

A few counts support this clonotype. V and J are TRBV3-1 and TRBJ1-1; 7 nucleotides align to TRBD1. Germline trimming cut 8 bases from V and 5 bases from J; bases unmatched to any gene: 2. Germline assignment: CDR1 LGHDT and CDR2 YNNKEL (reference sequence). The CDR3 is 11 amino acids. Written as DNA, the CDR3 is TGTGCCAGCCAGGGGGGAACTGAAGCTTTCTTT. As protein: CASQGGTEAFF.

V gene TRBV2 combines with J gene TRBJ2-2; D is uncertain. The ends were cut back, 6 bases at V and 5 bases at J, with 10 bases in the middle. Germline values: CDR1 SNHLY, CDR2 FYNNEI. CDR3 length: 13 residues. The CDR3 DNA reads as TGTGCCAGCAGATGGACCGTGACCGGGGAGCTGTTTTTT. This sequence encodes CASRWTVTGELFF.

DNA of the CDR3: TGTGCCAGCACCCCTACCCGGGGGTACTCTGGAAACACCATATATTTT. Translated: CASTPTRGYSGNTIYF. The chain uses TRBV28 and TRBJ1-3; weak D call: TRBD1 (5 bases). The CDR3 has 16 amino acids. From germline, CDR1 is MDHEN and CDR2 SYDVKM. V lost 7 bases and J 0 bases, leaving 16 bases between the germline ends.

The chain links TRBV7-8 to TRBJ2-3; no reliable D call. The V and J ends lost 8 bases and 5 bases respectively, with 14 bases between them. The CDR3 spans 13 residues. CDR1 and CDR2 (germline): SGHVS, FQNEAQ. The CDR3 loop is CASAPGSLDTQYF. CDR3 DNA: TGTGCCAGCGCTCCGGGCAGCCTAGATACGCAGTATTTT.

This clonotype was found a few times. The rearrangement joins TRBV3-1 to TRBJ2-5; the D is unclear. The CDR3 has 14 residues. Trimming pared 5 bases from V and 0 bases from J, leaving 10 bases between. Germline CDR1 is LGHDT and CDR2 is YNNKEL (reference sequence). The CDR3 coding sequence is TGTGCCAGCAGCTCACCCTCGTACCAAGAGACCCAGTACTTC. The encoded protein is CASSSPSYQETQYF.

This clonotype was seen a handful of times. The CDR3 DNA sequence: TGTGCCAGCAGCTTGATAGGACGGCTCACCCACTCTGGGGCCAACGTCCTGACTTTC. Residues: CASSLIGRLTHSGANVLTF. V is TRBV11-1 and J is TRBJ2-6; unclear D gene. Germline V gene sequence: CDR1 SGHAT, CDR2 FQDESV (reference sequence). There are 19 residues in the CDR3. Trimming cost V 3 bases and J 0 bases, with 18 bases left between them.

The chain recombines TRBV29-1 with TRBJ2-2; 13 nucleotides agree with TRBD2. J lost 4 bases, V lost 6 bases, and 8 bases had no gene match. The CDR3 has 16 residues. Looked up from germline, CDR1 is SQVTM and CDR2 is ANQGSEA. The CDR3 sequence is CSVRLAGGPSTGELFF. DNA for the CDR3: TGCAGCGTGCGACTAGCGGGAGGACCGAGCACCGGGGAGCTGTTTTTT.

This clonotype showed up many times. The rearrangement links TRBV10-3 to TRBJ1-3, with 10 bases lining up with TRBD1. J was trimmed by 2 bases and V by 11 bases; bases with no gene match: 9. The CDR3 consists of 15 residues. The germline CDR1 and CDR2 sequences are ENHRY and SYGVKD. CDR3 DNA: TGTGCCTCAAGGACAGGGGGAGAGGCTGGAAACACCATATATTTT. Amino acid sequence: CASRTGGEAGNTIYF.

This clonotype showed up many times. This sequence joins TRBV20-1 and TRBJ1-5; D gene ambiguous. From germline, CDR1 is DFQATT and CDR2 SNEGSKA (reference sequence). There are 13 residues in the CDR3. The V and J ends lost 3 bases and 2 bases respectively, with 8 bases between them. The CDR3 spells CSARRPRNQPQHF. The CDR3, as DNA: TGCAGTGCTAGGAGACCCCGCAATCAGCCCCAGCATTTT.

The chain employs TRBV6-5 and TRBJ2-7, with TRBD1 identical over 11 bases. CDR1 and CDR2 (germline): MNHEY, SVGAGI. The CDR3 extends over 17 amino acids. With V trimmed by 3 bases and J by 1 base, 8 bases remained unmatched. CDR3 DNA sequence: TGTGCCAGCAGTTATACATCGGGACAGGGGGGATCCTACGAGCAGTACTTC. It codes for CASSYTSGQGGSYEQYF.

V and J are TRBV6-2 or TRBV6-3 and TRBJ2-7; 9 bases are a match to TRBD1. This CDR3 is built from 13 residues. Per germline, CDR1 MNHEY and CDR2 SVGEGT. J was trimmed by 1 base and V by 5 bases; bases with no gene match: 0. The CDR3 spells CASSGQGSYEQYF. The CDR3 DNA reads TGTGCCAGCAGTGGACAGGGGTCCTACGAGCAGTACTTC.